This is a list of T cell receptor beta chains from one sample in a study of blood T cell repertoires in COVID-19. The data were produced by immunoSEQ multiplex PCR, yet TCRdb's version contains in-frame clones alone and is incomplete. Of 220,000 or so clones listed, 82% are singletons. The sequenced sample was PBMCs or T cells enriched from blood (not recorded which). These receptors all stem from a woman aged 55-69 years who had recovered from COVID-19. CDR3s include the opening cysteine and the closing phenylalanine or tryptophan. The D gene is left open where the match is weak. For some rows the clone size is stated as once, few or many, or as a class when expanded; others skip it.

>TRBD1|TRBJ2-3|NA|TRBV7-3
TGTGCCAGCAGTACGACGGGACAGAGCACAGATACGCAGTATTTT
CASSTTGQSTDTQYF
>TRBD1|TRBJ1-1|NA|TRBV11-3
TGTGCCAGCAGCTTAGGGACAGGGAGCACTGAAGCTTTCTTT
CASSLGTGSTEAFF
>NA|TRBJ2-2|NA|TRBV24-1
TGTGCCACCAGTGACCCGGCGAAGGGGGATAACACCGGGGAGCTGTTTTTT
CATSDPAKGDNTGELFF
>NA|TRBJ1-5|NA|TRBV5-8
TGTGCCAGCAGCTTGGACATGGGACAACTCAATCAGCCCCAGCATTTT
CASSLDMGQLNQPQHF
>NA|TRBJ2-1|NA|TRBV5-1
TGCGCCAGCAGCCTCTCTCGGAGGGCCTACAATGAGCAGTTCTTC
CASSLSRRAYNEQFF
>NA|TRBJ1-1|NA|TRBV12-5
TGTGCTAGTGGGGACACCCTGTGGGACAATGTAGACACTGAAGCTTTCTTT
CASGDTLWDNVDTEAFF
>NA|TRBJ1-6|NA|TRBV27
TGTGCCAGCAGTATTCACAGTTATTCACCCCTCCACTTT
CASSIHSYSPLHF
>NA|TRBJ1-1|NA|TRBV6-2/TRBV6-3
TGTGCCAGCAGTTACTTAGGGCAGGGGTACACTGAAGCTTTCTTT
CASSYLGQGYTEAFF
>TRBD1|TRBJ2-7|NA|TRBV5-1
TGCGCCAGCAGCCCCCTACAGGGGAACTCCTACGAGCAGTACTTC
CASSPLQGNSYEQYF
>NA|TRBJ2-1|NA|TRBV27
TGTGCCAGCAGGTTGACTAGTGGGGGATACAATGAGCAGTTCTTC
CASRLTSGGYNEQFF
>NA|TRBJ1-5|NA|TRBV7-9
TGTGCCAGCAGTCGTGGACAGACCGACAATCAGCCCCAGCATTTT
CASSRGQTDNQPQHF
>NA|TRBJ2-1|NA|TRBV4-3
TGCGCCAGCAGCCAAGATGTAGCACGGAATGAGCAGTTCTTC
CASSQDVARNEQFF
>NA|TRBJ1-2|once|TRBV7-9
TGTGCCAGCAGCAGAACTCACTATGGCTACACCTTC
CASSRTHYGYTF
>TRBD2|TRBJ2-1|NA|TRBV4-3
TGCGCCAGCAGCCAAGATCGTAGCGGGGGGGTTTTCTTC
CASSQDRSGGVFF
>NA|TRBJ1-4|NA|TRBV3-1/TRBV3-2
TGTGCCAGCAGCCAAGTCCCAGCGGGGGGTAATGAAAAACTGTTTTTT
CASSQVPAGGNEKLFF
>NA|TRBJ2-2|NA|TRBV21-1
TGTGCCAGCAGCAAAGGGGACAGGGGGCCGGAGCGGGTGAACACCGGGGAGCTGTTTTTT
CASSKGDRGPERVNTGELFF
>NA|TRBJ2-5|NA|TRBV6-5
TGTGCCAGCAGTTACGGTGACAGCTCACATGGAGAGACCCAGTACTTC
CASSYGDSSHGETQYF
>NA|TRBJ1-2|NA|TRBV24-1
TGTGCCACCAGTGAAGGGGTTAACTATGGCTACACCTTC
CATSEGVNYGYTF
>TRBD1|TRBJ2-3|NA|TRBV3-1/TRBV3-2
TGTGCCAGCAGCCAAGATAACGGACAGGCAGATACGCAGTATTTT
CASSQDNGQADTQYF
>TRBD1|TRBJ1-5|once|TRBV19
TGTGCCAGTAGTATTTTAACAGGGGGCAATCAGCCCCAGCATTTT
CASSILTGGNQPQHF
>TRBD1|TRBJ1-1|NA|TRBV7-3
TGTGCCAGCAGCTTCGGGACAGGGGGCACTGAAGCTTTCTTT
CASSFGTGGTEAFF
>NA|TRBJ2-7|NA|TRBV4-3
TGCGCCAGCAGCCAAGACCCCGGACCCGGGGACGAGCAGTACTTC
CASSQDPGPGDEQYF
>TRBD2|TRBJ2-1|NA|TRBV15
TGTGCCACCAGCAGCGGGACTAGCGTGAGGGGCCATGAGCAGTTCTTC
CATSSGTSVRGHEQFF
>NA|TRBJ2-5|NA|TRBV3-1/TRBV3-2
TGTGCCAGCAGCCAAGATAGCGGATGTGAGACCCAGTACTTC
CASSQDSGCETQYF
>TRBD1|TRBJ1-1|NA|TRBV10-2
TGCGCCAGCAGTCCCACCGGGACAGGGGGCGCTTGGGGAGCTTTCTTT
CASSPTGTGGAWGAFF
>TRBD1|TRBJ2-7|NA|TRBV29-1
TGCAGCGTTGCGGGACAGGGGGCGGAATACGAGCAGTACTTC
CSVAGQGAEYEQYF
>NA|TRBJ2-5|NA|TRBV18
TGTGCCAGCTCACCACTTATAGAGACCCAGTACTTC
CASSPLIETQYF
>TRBD2|TRBJ2-1|once|TRBV20-1
TGCAGTGCTAGTTGGCTAGCGGGGGTCAACGAGCAGTTCTTC
CSASWLAGVNEQFF
>NA|TRBJ1-1|NA|TRBV7-9
TGTGCCAGCAGCCCCTTACAACAGGCTTCGAACACTGAAGCTTTCTTT
CASSPLQQASNTEAFF
>TRBD2|TRBJ2-1|few|TRBV10-2
TGCGCCAGCAGCCGACTAGCGGGTGCGTCCTACAATGAGCAGTTCTTC
CASSRLAGASYNEQFF
>TRBD1|TRBJ2-1|NA|TRBV11-2
TGTGCCAGCAGCCTCCGACAGGGCCGATACAATGAGCAGTTCTTC
CASSLRQGRYNEQFF
>NA|TRBJ1-2|NA|TRBV11-1
TGTGCCAGCAGCTTAGCCAGGGTGTCTGGCTACACCTTC
CASSLARVSGYTF
>NA|TRBJ2-3|NA|TRBV11-3
TGTGCCAGCAGCTTAGGTGGGGAGTATACGCAGTATTTT
CASSLGGEYTQYF
>NA|TRBJ1-1|NA|TRBV30
TGTGAGAGCAGGCCGGACCTAGAGGGCTCTGAAGCTTTCTTT
CESRPDLEGSEAFF
>TRBD1|TRBJ1-2|once|TRBV5-3
TGTGCCAGAAGCATAGAACCGGGACAGGTCTATGGCTACACCTTC
CARSIEPGQVYGYTF
>NA|TRBJ2-4|few|TRBV15
TGTGCCACCAGCAGAGATCAGGGAAGGGGCATTCAGTACTTC
CATSRDQGRGIQYF
>TRBD1|TRBJ2-7|NA|TRBV18
TGTGCCAGCTCACCACCGGGACAGGGTGGTGGGCAGTACTTC
CASSPPGQGGGQYF